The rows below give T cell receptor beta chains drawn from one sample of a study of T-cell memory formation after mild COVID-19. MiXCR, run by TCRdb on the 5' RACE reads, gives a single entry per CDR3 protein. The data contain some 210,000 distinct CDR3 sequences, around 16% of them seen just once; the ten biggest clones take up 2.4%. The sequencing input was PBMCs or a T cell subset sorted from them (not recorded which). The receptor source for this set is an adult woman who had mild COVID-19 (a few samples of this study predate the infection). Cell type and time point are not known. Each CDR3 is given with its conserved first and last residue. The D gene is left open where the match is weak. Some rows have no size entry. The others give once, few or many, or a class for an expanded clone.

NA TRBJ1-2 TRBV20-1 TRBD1 TGCAGTGCAATCGGGACAGGGGGACGGGGCTACACCTTC CSAIGTGGRGYTF
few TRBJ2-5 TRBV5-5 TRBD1 TGTGCCAGCAGCGGCGCGGGACAGGGAAGCGGAGAGACCCAGTACTTC CASSGAGQGSGETQYF
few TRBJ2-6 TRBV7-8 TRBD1 TGTGCCAGCAGCTCCCCGGGACAGAACTCTGGGGCCAACGTCCTGACTTTC CASSSPGQNSGANVLTF
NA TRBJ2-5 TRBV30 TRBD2 TGTGCCTGGAAGAAAGAGCGGGGGGGCTTGAGAGAGACCCAGTACTTC CAWKKERGGLRETQYF
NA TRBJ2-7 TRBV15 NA TGTGCCACCAGTAGGAGTCAGCTGGCGTACGAGCAGTACTTC CATSRSQLAYEQYF
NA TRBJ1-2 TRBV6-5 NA TGTGCCAGCAGCCCAGACAGACGCTATGGCTACACCTTC CASSPDRRYGYTF
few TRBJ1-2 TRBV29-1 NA TGCAGCGTTGAACACCCGCCAGGCTACACCTTC CSVEHPPGYTF
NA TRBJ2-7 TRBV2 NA TGTGCCAGCAGTGTTGGGCAGTTGGCCTACGAGCAGTACTTC CASSVGQLAYEQYF
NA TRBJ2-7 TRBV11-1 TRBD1 TGTGCCAGCAGCCGAAGACAGGGGTCGTCCTACGAGCAGTACTTC CASSRRQGSSYEQYF
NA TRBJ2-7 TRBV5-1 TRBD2 TGCGCCAGCAGCACCGGGCCTAGCGGGATCGAGCAGTACTTC CASSTGPSGIEQYF
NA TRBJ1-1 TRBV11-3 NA TGTGCCAGCAGCTTAGACACCAAGGTTGAAGCTTTCTTT CASSLDTKVEAFF
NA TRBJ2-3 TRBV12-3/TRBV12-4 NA TGTGCCAGCAGTTTAGCGCAGCAAAACACAGATACGCAGTATTTT CASSLAQQNTDTQYF
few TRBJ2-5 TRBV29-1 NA TGCAGCGTTGGGCGACCGCCTTGGGAGACCCAGTACTTC CSVGRPPWETQYF
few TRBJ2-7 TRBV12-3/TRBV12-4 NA TGTGCCAGCAGTTTTCACGCGGGGCTCGAGCAGTACTTC CASSFHAGLEQYF
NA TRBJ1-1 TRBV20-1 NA TGCAGTGCTAGTCTGCAGGGAAGCACTGAAGCTTTCTTT CSASLQGSTEAFF
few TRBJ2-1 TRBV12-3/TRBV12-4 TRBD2 TGTGCCAGCAGTTCACTAGCGGGGTACAATGAGCAGTTCTTC CASSSLAGYNEQFF
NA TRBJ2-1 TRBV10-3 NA TGTGCCATCAGTGAATCGGGACTCACCTACAATGAGCAGTTCTTC CAISESGLTYNEQFF
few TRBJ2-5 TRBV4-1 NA TGCGCCAGCAGCCAAGATCAGGGGTTCGAGACCCAGTACTTC CASSQDQGFETQYF
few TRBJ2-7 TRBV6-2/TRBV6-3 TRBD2 TGTGCCAGCACCCCACGGGGCGGGGGCTCCTACGAGCAGTACTTC CASTPRGGGSYEQYF
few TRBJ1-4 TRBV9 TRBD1 TGTGCCAGCAGCGTGGGGACAGGTGAAAAACTGTTTTTT CASSVGTGEKLFF
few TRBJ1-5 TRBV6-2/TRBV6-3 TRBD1 TGTGCCAGCAGTGCGGAAGCGCACAACAGGGGGAATCAGCCCCAGCATTTT CASSAEAHNRGNQPQHF
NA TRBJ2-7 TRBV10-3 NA TGTGCCATCAGTGAGTCTCCCGCCGAGCAGTACTTC CAISESPAEQYF
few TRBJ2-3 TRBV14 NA TGTGCCAGCAGCCAAGGGACAGCAGTTGGTACGCAGTATTTT CASSQGTAVGTQYF
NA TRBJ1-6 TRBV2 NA TGTGCCAGCAGTGAAGACGGGTCAGGTTCACCCCTCCACTTT CASSEDGSGSPLHF
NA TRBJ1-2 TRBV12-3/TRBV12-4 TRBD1 TGTGCCAGCAGTTTGGGGACAGGGTTTGGCTACACCTTC CASSLGTGFGYTF
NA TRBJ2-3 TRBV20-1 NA TGCAGTGCAGGAACCCCGGCCCTAGGCACAGATACGCAGTATTTT CSAGTPALGTDTQYF
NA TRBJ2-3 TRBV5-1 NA TGCGCCAGCAGCTTGGACAGGGTACCGAGCACAGATACGCAGTATTTT CASSLDRVPSTDTQYF
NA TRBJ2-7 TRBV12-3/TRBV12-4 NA TGTGCCAGCTGTACATGGGCATCCTGCGAGCAGTACTTC CASCTWASCEQYF
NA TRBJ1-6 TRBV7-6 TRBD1 TGTGCCAGCAGCTTAATCGTTCTGGACAGGCCTAATTCACCCCTCCACTTT CASSLIVLDRPNSPLHF
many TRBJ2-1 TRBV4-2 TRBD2 TGTGCCAGCAGCACCAGGACTAGCGGGGGCAATGAGCAGTTCTTC CASSTRTSGGNEQFF
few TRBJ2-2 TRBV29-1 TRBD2 TGCAGCGCCACCCGCGGGGGGGCACCCGGGGAGCTGTTTTTT CSATRGGAPGELFF
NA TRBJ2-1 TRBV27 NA TGTGCCAGCAGTTCCATCGGACCGGGAATGTCAAAGCAGTTCTTC CASSSIGPGMSKQFF
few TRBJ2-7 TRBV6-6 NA TGTGCCAGCAGTTACAGCATGGACCGGGGGATCGAGCAGTACTTC CASSYSMDRGIEQYF
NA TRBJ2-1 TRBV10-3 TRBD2 TGTGCCATCAGTGGGACTAGCGGGGGGAACTTTATACACAATGAGCAGTTCTTC CAISGTSGGNFIHNEQFF
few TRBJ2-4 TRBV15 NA TGTGCCACCAGCAGAGATCGTTCAGGCGACATTCAGTACTTC CATSRDRSGDIQYF
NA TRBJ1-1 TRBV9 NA TGTGCCAGCAGCGCCCCTACAGGGCGAGTCCACACTGAAGCTTTCTTT CASSAPTGRVHTEAFF
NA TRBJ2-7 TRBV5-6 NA TGTGCCAGCAGCCCCCAAGGGCCTTTCTACGAGCAGTACTTC CASSPQGPFYEQYF
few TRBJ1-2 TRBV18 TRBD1 TGTGCCAGCTCATCGGGACAGGGGACGTCTAACTATGGCTACACCTTC CASSSGQGTSNYGYTF
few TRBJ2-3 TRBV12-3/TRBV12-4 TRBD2 TGTGCCAGCAGTCAAGGGAGTAGCGGGGTTTTGGGTACGCAGTATTTT CASSQGSSGVLGTQYF
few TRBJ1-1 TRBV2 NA TGTGCCAGCAAGGGACATTCGAACACTGAAGCTTTCTTT CASKGHSNTEAFF
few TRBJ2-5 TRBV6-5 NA TGTGCCAGCAGCAGAGCCCCACAAGAGACCCAGTACTTC CASSRAPQETQYF
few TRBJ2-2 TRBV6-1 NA TGTGCCAGCAGAAAGGGGTACACCGGGGAGCTGTTTTTT CASRKGYTGELFF
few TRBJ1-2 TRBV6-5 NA TGTGCCAGCAGTTACGGCGGGAGTCGGAGCTATGGCTACACCTTC CASSYGGSRSYGYTF
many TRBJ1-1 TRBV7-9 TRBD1 TGTGCCAGCAGCCCCCGACAGGGAACCACTGAAGCTTTCTTT CASSPRQGTTEAFF
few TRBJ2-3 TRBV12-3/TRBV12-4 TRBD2 TGTGCCAGCAGTACTAGCGGGATGACAGATACGCAGTATTTT CASSTSGMTDTQYF
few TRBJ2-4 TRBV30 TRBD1 TGTGCCTGGAGTAACAGGGGGTCGCTTGGAAACATTCAGTACTTC CAWSNRGSLGNIQYF
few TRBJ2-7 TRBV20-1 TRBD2 TGCAGTGCCTACCGCCCCGGGACTAGCCCCTACGAGCAGTACTTC CSAYRPGTSPYEQYF
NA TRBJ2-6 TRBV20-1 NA TGCAGTGCTAGAGAGTCTGGGGCCAACGTCCTGACTTTC CSARESGANVLTF
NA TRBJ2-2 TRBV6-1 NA TGTGCCAGCAGTGAACCCATTCAGTACACCGGGGAGCTGTTTTTT CASSEPIQYTGELFF
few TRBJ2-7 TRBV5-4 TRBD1 TGTGCCAGCAGCCCGAGGACAGGGGGCGTCGAGCAGTACTTC CASSPRTGGVEQYF
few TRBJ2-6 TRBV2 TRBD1 TGTGCCAGCAGACCGGGACAGGGGGCGGCTGGGGCCAACGTCCTGACTTTC CASRPGQGAAGANVLTF
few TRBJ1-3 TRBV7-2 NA TGTGCCAGCTCCTCTTCGCCAGGGTCTGGAAACACCATATATTTT CASSSSPGSGNTIYF
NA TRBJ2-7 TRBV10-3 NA TGTGCCATCAGGGGCGATGGGGAGCAGTACTTC CAIRGDGEQYF
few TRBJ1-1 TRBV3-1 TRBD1 TGTGCCAGCAGCCATGTACAGGGGGGAGCTTTCTTT CASSHVQGGAFF
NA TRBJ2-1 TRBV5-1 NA TGCGCCAGCACCCCCGGACAACACAATGAGCAGTTCTTC CASTPGQHNEQFF